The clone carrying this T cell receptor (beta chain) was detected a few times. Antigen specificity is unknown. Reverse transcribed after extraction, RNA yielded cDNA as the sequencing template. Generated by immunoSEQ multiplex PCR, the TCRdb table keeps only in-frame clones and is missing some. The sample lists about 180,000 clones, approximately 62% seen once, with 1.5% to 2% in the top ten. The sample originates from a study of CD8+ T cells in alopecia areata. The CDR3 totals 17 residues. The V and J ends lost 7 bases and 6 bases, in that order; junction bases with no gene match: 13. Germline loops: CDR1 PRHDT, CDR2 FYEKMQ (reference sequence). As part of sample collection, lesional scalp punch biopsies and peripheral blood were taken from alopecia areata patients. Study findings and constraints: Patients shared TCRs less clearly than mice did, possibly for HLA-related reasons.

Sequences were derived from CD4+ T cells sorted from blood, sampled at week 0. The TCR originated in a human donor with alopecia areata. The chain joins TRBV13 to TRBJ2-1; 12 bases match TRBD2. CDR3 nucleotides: TGTGCCAGCACCCAGGGTTCTCTAGCGGGGGGGCCCAATGAGCAGTTCTTC. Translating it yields CASTQGSLAGGPNEQFF.